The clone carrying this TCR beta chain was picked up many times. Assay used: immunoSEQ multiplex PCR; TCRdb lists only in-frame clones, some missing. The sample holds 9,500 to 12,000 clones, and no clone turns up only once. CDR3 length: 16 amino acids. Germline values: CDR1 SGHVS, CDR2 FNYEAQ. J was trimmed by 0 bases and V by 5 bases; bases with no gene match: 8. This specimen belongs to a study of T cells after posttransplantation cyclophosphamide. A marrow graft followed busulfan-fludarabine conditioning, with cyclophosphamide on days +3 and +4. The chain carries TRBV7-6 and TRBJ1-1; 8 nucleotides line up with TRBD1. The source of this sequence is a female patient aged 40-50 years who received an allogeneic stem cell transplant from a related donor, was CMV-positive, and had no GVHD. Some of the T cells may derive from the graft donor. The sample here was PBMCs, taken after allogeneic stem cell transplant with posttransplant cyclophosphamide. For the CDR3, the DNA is TGTGCCAGCAGCATAGGGACAGGAATTATGAACACTGAAGCTTTCTTT. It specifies CASSIGTGIMNTEAFF.